The 17 T cell receptor beta chains below all came from one sample that was sequenced in a study of blood T cell repertoires in COVID-19. This table comes from immunoSEQ multiplex PCR, and its TCRdb copy is limited to in-frame clones, with some not included. This sample has approximately 320,000 clones, with roughly 90% found just once. The sequenced material came from peripheral blood. These TCRs come from a woman aged 25 to 39 with COVID-19, enrolled during active disease.

This chain links TRBV7-9 with TRBJ2-5; 9 bases are a match to TRBD1. CDR1 and CDR2 (germline): SEHNR, FQNEAQ (reference sequence). Germline trimming cut 0 bases from V and 0 bases from J; bases unmatched to any gene: 2. The CDR3 is made up of 16 amino acids. The CDR3 region is CASSLADRGYQETQYF. CDR3 nucleotide sequence: TGTGCCAGCAGCTTAGCGGACAGGGGCTACCAAGAGACCCAGTACTTC.

This sequence joins TRBV19 and TRBJ2-1, with D perhaps matching TRBD1 (5 bases). This CDR3 contains 14 residues. Looked up from germline, CDR1 is LNHDA and CDR2 is SQIVND (reference sequence). Trimming took 6 bases from V and 0 from J, leaving 9 bases between them. CDR3 sequence reads: CASRGQFSYNEQFF. The DNA for the CDR3 is TGTGCCAGTAGGGGGCAATTCTCCTACAATGAGCAGTTCTTC.

The chain has TRBV2 and TRBJ1-4; TRBD1 matches 10 bases. This CDR3 is 14 amino acids long. Germline V gene lookup returns CDR1 SNHLY and CDR2 FYNNEI. The trim removed 6 bases at V and 4 bases at J, leaving 2 bases unmatched. CDR3 loop: CASRGDRGNEKLFF. CDR3 coding DNA: TGTGCCAGCAGGGGGGACAGGGGTAATGAAAAACTGTTTTTT.

This clone is a singleton in its sample. For the CDR3, the DNA is TGCGCCAGCAGCCAAGATGTTAACGGACCCGGGGCTAACTATGGCTACACCTTC. Encoded protein: CASSQDVNGPGANYGYTF. The V and J genes are TRBV4-1 and TRBJ1-2; no clear D. The CDR3 loop spans 18 amino acids. Trimming took 0 bases from V and 0 from J, leaving 17 bases between them. Per germline, CDR1 MGHRA and CDR2 YSYEKL.

The V gene is TRBV23-1, the J gene TRBJ1-1, with 9 bases matching TRBD1. TRBV23-1 is known as an ORF, though its function is uncertain. V lost 6 bases to trimming and J lost 4 bases; unmatched junction nucleotides: 6. The CDR3 totals 14 residues. For the CDR3, the DNA is TGCGCCAGCAGCCCCCCGACAGGGGGCACTGAAGCTTTCTTT. Protein product: CASSPPTGGTEAFF.

V and J are TRBV15 and TRBJ1-3; 7 nucleotides match TRBD1. Germline CDR1 is LNHNV and CDR2 is YYDKDF (reference sequence). Trimming at V came to 1 base and at J to 8 bases, leaving 5 bases not matched to a gene. The CDR3 totals 14 residues. CDR3 in DNA: TGTGCCACCAGCAGAGTAACAGGGGCATACACCATATATTTT. It encodes CATSRVTGAYTIYF.

This clone was recorded once. Other DNA sequences in the same sample also yield this CDR3. V is TRBV7-9 and J is TRBJ2-7; D tentatively reads TRBD1 or TRBD2 (5 bases each). The CDR3 has 14 amino acids. V was shortened by 5 bases and J by 2 bases, with 13 bases between the two germline ends. Per germline, CDR1 SEHNR and CDR2 FQNEAQ (reference sequence). CDR3 residues: CASSLEGRAYEQYF. CDR3 coding DNA: TGTGCCAGCAGCCTAGAGGGGCGCGCCTACGAGCAGTACTTC. Variable domain in full (rest from reference TRBV7-9 and TRBJ2-7): DTGVSQNPRHKITKRGQNVTFRCDPISEHNRLYWYRQTLGQGPEFLTYFQNEAQLEKSRLLSDRFSAERPKGSFSTLEIQRTEQGDSAMYLCASSLEGRAYEQYFGPGTRLTVT.

On this clone itself: One end of the junction varies from germline; a read error may be responsible. V is TRBV19 and J is TRBJ1-2, with D tentatively TRBD1 (5 bases). Per germline, CDR1 LNHDA and CDR2 SQIVND (reference sequence). The CDR3 totals 15 residues. The DNA of the CDR3 is TGTGCCAGTAGTATAGGACGTCAGGGTCATTTCCCTCAACTCTTC. As protein: CASSIGRQGHFPQLF.

V is TRBV18 and J is TRBJ1-1; D is uncertain. The germline gives CDR1 KGHSH, CDR2 LQKENI. This CDR3 region has 16 residues. The ends were cut back, 1 base at V and 0 bases at J, with 12 bases in the middle. DNA of the CDR3: TGTGCCAGCTCACCACAGGGAGGGATGATGAACACTGAAGCTTTCTTT. Its protein is CASSPQGGMMNTEAFF.

The rearrangement joins TRBV28 to TRBJ2-3; D perhaps matches TRBD2 (5 bases). The length of the CDR3 is 16 residues. The germline V gene has CDR1 MDHEN and CDR2 SYDVKM. The V and J ends lost 5 bases and 3 bases respectively, with 18 bases between them. The CDR3 DNA reads as TGTGCCAGCAGTCCCCTTTCTTGGCGAGGGACAGATACGCAGTATTTT. Translating gives CASSPLSWRGTDTQYF. Full variable domain (rest looked up from reference TRBV28 and TRBJ2-3): DVKVTQSSRYLVKRTGEKVFLECVQDMDHENMFWYRQDPGLGLRLIYFSYDVKMKEKGDIPEGYSVSREKKERFSLILESASTNQTSMYLCASSPLSWRGTDTQYFGPGTRLTVL.

This chain connects TRBV10-3 to TRBJ1-5, with D unclear. The CDR3 spans 13 residues. The V end lost 8 bases, the J end lost 5 bases, and 13 bases lay between the germline ends. The V gene's germline CDR1 is ENHRY and CDR2 SYGVKD. The CDR3 region has the DNA TGTGCCATCCAGAGGGTGGAAGATCAGCCCCAGCATTTT. It translates to CAIQRVEDQPQHF.

This chain uses TRBV23-1 with TRBJ1-2; the D is unclear. TRBV23-1 is filed as an ORF, its function uncertain. The V and J ends lost 0 bases and 6 bases respectively, with 17 bases between them. This CDR3 is built from 16 residues. CDR3 in DNA: TGCGCCAGCAGTCAATCTAGAACTCTAAGTGTTGATGGCTACACCTTC. As protein: CASSQSRTLSVDGYTF.

This sequence joins TRBV4-1 and TRBJ2-2; D not certain. The CDR3 is made up of 14 amino acids. V was cut by 0 bases and J by 6 bases, with 8 bases left in between. Germline CDR1 MGHRA, CDR2 YSYEKL. The CDR3 loop reads CASSQEAPPGELFF. Written as DNA, the CDR3 is TGCGCCAGCAGCCAAGAAGCGCCCCCCGGGGAGCTGTTTTTT.

The sample holds one count of this clone. The chain couples TRBV2 to TRBJ2-3; 8 positions match TRBD1. CDR1 is SNHLY and CDR2 is FYNNEI in the germline V gene. Germline trimming cut 8 bases from V and 0 bases from J; bases unmatched to any gene: 10. The CDR3 is made up of 16 amino acids. The CDR3 sequence is CASGATGGFSTDTQYF. The CDR3 nucleotides read TGTGCCAGCGGCGCTACAGGGGGTTTTAGCACAGATACGCAGTATTTT.

This rearrangement joins TRBV19 to TRBJ1-6, with no clear D. The CDR3 spans 16 residues. V was pared by 7 bases and J by 4 bases, with 17 bases between. Germline V gene sequence: CDR1 LNHDA, CDR2 SQIVND (reference sequence). CDR3 sequence (DNA): TGTGCCAGTATGGGAGACCGGTCAACTTATAATTCACCCCTCCACTTT. It encodes CASMGDRSTYNSPLHF.

This clone was observed once. The chain carries TRBV20-1 and TRBJ1-5; TRBD1 matches at 8 bases. V was clipped by 3 bases and J by 4 bases; unmatched bases: 5. CDR1 and CDR2 from the germline V gene are DFQATT and SNEGSKA (reference sequence). The CDR3 is 14 amino acids. CDR3 in amino acids: CSASIRQGNQPQHF. Here the CDR3 DNA reads TGCAGTGCTAGTATACGACAGGGGAATCAGCCCCAGCATTTT.

The chain combines TRBV2 with TRBJ1-5; the D is unclear. Germline CDR1 and CDR2: SNHLY and FYNNEI. V lost 3 bases, J lost 4 bases, and 7 bases lay in between. The CDR3 is made up of 13 amino acids. The CDR3 DNA is TGTGCCAGCAGTGATGACATTAATCAGCCCCAGCATTTT. It is translated as CASSDDINQPQHF.